The TCR beta chain described here comes from a study of neurological immune-mediated disorders. Germline lookup yields CDR1 SNHLY and CDR2 FYNNEI. Losses at the gene ends were 6 bases for V and 3 bases for J; bases not matched to a gene: 19. CDR3 size: 19 residues. This clonotype was seen many times. MiXCR, applied by TCRdb to the 5' RACE reads, yields one record per CDR3 protein. The table has about 48,000 distinct CDR3 sequences, about 9.3% seen once. The receptor was isolated from a woman aged 40-49 years with HTLV-1-associated myelopathy (HAM/TSP). The sequenced sample consisted of PBMCs. The chain couples TRBV2 to TRBJ2-3; TRBD1 matches 9 bases. The CDR3 region has the DNA TGTGCCAGCAGGAGCCACATCGTGCCCTCCGACAGGGGGACAGATACGCAGTATTTT. Protein: CASRSHIVPSDRGTDTQYF.